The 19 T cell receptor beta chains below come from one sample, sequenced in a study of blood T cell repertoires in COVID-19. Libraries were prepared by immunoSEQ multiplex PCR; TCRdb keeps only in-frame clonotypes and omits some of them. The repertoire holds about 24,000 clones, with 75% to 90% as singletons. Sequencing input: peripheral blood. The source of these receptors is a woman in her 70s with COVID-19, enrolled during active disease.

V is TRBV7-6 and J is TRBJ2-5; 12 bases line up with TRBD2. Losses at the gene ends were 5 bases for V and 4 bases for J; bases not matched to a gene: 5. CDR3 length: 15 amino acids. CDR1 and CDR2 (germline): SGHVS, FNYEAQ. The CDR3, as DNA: TGTGCCAGCAGCGCCTTGGGACTAGCGGGAGAGACCCAGTACTTC. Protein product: CASSALGLAGETQYF.

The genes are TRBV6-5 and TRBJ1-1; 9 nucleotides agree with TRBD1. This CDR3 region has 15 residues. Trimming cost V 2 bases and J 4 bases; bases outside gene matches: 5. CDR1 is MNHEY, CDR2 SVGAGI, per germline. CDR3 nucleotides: TGTGCCAGCAGTTACCTCATGACAGGGGGCACTGAAGCTTTCTTT. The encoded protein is CASSYLMTGGTEAFF.

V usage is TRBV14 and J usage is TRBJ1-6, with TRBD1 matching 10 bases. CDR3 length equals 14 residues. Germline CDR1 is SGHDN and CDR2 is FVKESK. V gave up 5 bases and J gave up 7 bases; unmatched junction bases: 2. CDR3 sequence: CASSWDRGNSPLHF. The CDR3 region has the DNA TGTGCCAGCAGCTGGGACAGGGGAAATTCACCCCTCCACTTT.

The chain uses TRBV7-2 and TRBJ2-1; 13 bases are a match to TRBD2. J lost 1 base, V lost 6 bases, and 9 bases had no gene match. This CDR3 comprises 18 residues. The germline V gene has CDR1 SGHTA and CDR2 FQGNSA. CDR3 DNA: TGTGCCAGCAGTCTAACTAGCGGGAGGGCCGGGTCCTACAATGAGCAGTTCTTC. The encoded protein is CASSLTSGRAGSYNEQFF. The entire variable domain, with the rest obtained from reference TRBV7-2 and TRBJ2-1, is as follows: GAGVSQSPSNKVTEKGKDVELRCDPISGHTALYWYRQSLGQGLEFLIYFQGNSAPDKSGLPSDRFSAERTGGSVSTLTIQRTQQEDSAVYLCASSLTSGRAGSYNEQFFGPGTRLTVL.

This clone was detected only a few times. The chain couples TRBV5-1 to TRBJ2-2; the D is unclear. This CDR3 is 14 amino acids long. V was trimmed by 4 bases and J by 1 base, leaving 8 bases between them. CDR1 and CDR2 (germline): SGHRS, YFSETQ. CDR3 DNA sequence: TGCGCCAGCAGCCTCCGACAGAACACCGGGGAGCTGTTTTTT. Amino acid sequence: CASSLRQNTGELFF. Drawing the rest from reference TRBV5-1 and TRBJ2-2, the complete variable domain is KAGVTQTPRYLIKTRGQQVTLSCSPISGHRSVSWYQQTPGQGLQFLFEYFSETQRNKGNFPGRFSGRQFSNSRSEMNVSTLELGDSALYLCASSLRQNTGELFFGEGSRLTVL.

CDR3 in amino acids: CASSPPSDRPIYGYTF. The CDR3 DNA reads TGTGCCAGCAGTCCCCCCTCGGACAGGCCAATCTATGGCTACACCTTC. The chain couples TRBV6-6 to TRBJ1-2, with 7 bases fitting TRBD1. Germline values: CDR1 MNHNY, CDR2 SVGAGI (reference sequence). V lost 5 bases and J lost 4; bases outside the gene matches: 13. This CDR3 contains 16 residues.

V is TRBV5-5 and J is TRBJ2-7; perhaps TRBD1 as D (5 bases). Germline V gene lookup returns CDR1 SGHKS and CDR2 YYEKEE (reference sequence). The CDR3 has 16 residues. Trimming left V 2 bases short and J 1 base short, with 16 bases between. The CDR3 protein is CASSFRGARSSYEQYF. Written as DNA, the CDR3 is TGTGCCAGCAGCTTCCGTGGGGCCAGGAGTTCCTACGAGCAGTACTTC.

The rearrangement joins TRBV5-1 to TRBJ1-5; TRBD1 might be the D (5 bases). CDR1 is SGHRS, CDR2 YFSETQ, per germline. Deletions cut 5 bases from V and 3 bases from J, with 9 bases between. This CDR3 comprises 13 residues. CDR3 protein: CASRAGNNQPQHF. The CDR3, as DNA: TGCGCCAGCAGAGCAGGGAACAATCAGCCCCAGCATTTT.

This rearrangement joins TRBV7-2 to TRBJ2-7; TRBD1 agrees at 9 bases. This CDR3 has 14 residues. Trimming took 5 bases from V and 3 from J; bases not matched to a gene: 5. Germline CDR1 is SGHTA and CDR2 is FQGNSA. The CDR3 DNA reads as TGTGCCAGCAGCCCCCAGGGACAGGGCTACGAGCAGTACTTC. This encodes CASSPQGQGYEQYF.

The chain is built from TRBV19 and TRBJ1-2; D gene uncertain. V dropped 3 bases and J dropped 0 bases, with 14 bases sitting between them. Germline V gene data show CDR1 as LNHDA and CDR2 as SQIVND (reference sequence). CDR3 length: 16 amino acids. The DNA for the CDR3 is TGTGCCAGTAGTATTATTTTCGGGAACTCTAACTATGGCTACACCTTC. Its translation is CASSIIFGNSNYGYTF.

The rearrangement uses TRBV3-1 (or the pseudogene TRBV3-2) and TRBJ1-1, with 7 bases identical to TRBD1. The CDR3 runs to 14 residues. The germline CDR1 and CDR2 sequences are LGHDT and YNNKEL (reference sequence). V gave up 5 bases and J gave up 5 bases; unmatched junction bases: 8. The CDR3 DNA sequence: TGTGCCAGCAGCGTAACAGGGGCTCGGACTGAAGCTTTCTTT. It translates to CASSVTGARTEAFF.

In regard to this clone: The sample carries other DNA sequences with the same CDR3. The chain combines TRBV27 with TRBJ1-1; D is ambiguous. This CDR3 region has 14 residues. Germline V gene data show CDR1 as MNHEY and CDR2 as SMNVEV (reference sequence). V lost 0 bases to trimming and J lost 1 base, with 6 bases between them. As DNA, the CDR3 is TGTGCCAGCAGTTTATCCTCAGGGAACACTGAAGCTTTCTTT. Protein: CASSLSSGNTEAFF.

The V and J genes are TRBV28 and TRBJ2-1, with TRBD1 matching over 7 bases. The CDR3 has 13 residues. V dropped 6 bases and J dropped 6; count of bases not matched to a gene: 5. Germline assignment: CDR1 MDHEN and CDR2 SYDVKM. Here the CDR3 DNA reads TGTGCCAGCAGAGAGGACAGGCGCAATGAGCAGTTCTTC. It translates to CASREDRRNEQFF. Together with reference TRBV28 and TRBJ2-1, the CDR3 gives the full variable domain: DVKVTQSSRYLVKRTGEKVFLECVQDMDHENMFWYRQDPGLGLRLIYFSYDVKMKEKGDIPEGYSVSREKKERFSLILESASTNQTSMYLCASREDRRNEQFFGPGTRLTVL.

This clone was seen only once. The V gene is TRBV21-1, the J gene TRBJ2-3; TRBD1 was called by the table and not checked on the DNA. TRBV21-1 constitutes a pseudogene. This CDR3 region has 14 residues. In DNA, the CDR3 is TGTGCCAGCAGCAAAAATTCAGGGACAGATACGCAGTATTTT. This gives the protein CASSKNSGTDTQYF.

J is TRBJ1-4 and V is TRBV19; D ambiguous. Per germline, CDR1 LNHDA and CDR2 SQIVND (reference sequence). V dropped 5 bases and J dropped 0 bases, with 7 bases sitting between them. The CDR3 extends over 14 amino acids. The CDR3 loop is CASSLQATNEKLFF. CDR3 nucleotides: TGTGCCAGTAGTCTCCAGGCAACTAATGAAAAACTGTTTTTT.

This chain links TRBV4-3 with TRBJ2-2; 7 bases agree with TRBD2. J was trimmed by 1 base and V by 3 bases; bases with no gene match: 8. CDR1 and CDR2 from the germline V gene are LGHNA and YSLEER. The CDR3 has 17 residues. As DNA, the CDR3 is TGCGCCAGCAGCCAGAGGTGGCTAGCGGAGAACACCGGGGAGCTGTTTTTT. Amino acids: CASSQRWLAENTGELFF.

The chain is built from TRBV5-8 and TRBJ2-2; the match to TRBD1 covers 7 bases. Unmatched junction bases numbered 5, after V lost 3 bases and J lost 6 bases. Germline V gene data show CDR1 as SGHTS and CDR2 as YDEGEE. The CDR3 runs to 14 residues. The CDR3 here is CASSSDRVAGELFF. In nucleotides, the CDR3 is TGTGCCAGCAGCTCCGACAGGGTCGCCGGGGAGCTGTTTTTT. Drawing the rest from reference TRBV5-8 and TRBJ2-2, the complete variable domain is EAGVTQSPTHLIKTRGQQATLRCSPISGHTSVYWYQQALGLGLQFLLWYDEGEERNRGNFPPRFSGRQFPNYSSELNVNALELEDSALYLCASSSDRVAGELFFGEGSRLTVL.

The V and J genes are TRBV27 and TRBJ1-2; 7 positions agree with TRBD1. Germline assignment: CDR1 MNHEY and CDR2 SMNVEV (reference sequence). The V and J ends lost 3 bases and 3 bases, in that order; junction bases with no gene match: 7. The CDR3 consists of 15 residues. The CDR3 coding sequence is TGTGCCAGCAGTTTGTACAGGGGATCGGACTATGGCTACACCTTC. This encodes CASSLYRGSDYGYTF.

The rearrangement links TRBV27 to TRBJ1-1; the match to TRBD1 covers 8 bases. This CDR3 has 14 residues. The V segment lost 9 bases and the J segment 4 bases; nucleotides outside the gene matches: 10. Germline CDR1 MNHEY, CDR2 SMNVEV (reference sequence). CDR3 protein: CASKPAGGFTEAFF. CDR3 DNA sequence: TGTGCCAGTAAACCGGCAGGGGGCTTCACTGAAGCTTTCTTT.